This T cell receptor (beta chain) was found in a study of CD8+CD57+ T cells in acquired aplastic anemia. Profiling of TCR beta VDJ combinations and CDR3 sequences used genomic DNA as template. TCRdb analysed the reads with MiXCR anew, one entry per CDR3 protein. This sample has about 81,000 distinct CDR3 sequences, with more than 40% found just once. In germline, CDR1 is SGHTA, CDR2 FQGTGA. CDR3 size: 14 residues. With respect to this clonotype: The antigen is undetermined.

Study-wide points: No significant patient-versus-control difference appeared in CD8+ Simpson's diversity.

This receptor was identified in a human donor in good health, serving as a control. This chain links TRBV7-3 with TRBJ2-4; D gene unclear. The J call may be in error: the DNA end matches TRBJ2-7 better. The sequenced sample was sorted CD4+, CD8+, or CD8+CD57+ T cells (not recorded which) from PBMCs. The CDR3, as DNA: TGTGCCAGCAGCTTGGTGCGACTTAGCTACGAGCAGTACTTC. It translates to CASSLVRLSYEQYF.